The source of this T cell receptor beta chain is a study of T cell responses to AZD1222 COVID-19 vaccine. General study results and limits: The repertoires were collected only after the peak T cell response. Receipt of two AZD1222 doses was followed by a rise in Spike-specific TCR breadth and depth. There were mostly white British donors and more females than males, and clonal diversity was possibly underestimated. The study reported that nearly half of spike-specific TCRs target unmutated variant regions.

Data came from immunoSEQ multiplex PCR; TCRdb stores just in-frame clones and leaves some out. The sample holds some 110,000 clones, about 90% seen once. The CDR3 sequence is 13 residues long. CDR1 and CDR2 from the germline V gene are SGDLS and YYNGEE. V lost 0 bases and J 5 bases, leaving 8 bases between the germline ends. Comments on this clone: Its antigen is unidentified. This same CDR3 is encoded by further DNA sequences in the sample.

The material sequenced was peripheral blood, taken on day 0 of AZD1222 vaccination. The origin of this receptor is an adult in good health. This chain joins TRBV9 and TRBJ1-1; possible D gene TRBD1, 5 bases. For the CDR3, the DNA is TGTGCCAGCAGCGTAGGTACAGGAACTGAAGCTTTCTTT. Protein sequence: CASSVGTGTEAFF.